Listed here is a single TCR beta chain. Its antigen is not known. These data originate in a study of type 1 and type 2 diabetes patients. Study observations and caveats: Type 2 diabetes and control V and J usage correlated highly, about 0.97. Type 2 diabetes patients had few highly-expanded CD4+ clones, median one.

Germline trimming cut 4 bases from V and 6 bases from J; bases unmatched to any gene: 9. There are 17 residues in the CDR3. Germline assignment: CDR1 KGHDR and CDR2 SFDVKD. Amplification started from genomic DNA. Multiplex PCR with 30 forward and 13 reverse primers amplified the TCR beta CDR3. MiXCR, run by TCRdb on the multiplex PCR reads, gives a single entry per CDR3 protein. Among fewer than 300,000 distinct CDR3 sequences listed, around 47% were seen once. Other autoimmune diseases and infections within the past four weeks excluded donors. This chain links TRBV24-1 with TRBJ2-3; TRBD2 aligns across 13 bases. This receptor was identified in a man aged 18-30 years with type 2 diabetes. Sequencing was performed on peripheral blood mononuclear cells (PBMCs). CDR3 DNA: TGTGCCACCAGTGACCCAACGGGACTAGCGGGGATGGATACGCAGTATTTT. Amino acid sequence: CATSDPTGLAGMDTQYF.